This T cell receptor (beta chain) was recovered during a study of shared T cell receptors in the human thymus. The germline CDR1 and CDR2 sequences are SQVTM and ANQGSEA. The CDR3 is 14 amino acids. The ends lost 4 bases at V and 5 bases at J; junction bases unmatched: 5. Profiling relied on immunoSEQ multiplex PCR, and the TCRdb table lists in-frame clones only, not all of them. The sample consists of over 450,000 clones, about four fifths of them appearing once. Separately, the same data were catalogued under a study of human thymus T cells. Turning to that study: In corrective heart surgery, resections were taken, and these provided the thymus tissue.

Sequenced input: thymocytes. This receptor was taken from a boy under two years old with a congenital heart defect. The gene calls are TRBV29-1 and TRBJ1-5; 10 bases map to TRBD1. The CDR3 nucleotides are TGCAGCGTTGCCGGGACAGGGGAGGATCAGCCCCAGCATTTT. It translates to CSVAGTGEDQPQHF.